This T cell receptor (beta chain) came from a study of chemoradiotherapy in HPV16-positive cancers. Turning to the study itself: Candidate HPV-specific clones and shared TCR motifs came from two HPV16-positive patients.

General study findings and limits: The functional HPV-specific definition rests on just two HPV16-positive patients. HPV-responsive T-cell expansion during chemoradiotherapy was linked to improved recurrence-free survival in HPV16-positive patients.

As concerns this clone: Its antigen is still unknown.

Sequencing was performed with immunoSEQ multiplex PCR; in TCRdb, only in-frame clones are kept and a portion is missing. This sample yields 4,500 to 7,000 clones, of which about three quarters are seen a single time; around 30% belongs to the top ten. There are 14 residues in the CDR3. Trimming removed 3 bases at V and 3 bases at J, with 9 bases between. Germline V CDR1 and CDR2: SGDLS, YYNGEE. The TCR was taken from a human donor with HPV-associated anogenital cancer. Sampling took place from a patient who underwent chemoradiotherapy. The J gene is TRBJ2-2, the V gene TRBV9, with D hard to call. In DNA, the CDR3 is TGTGCCAGCAGCGGAGGAGTGCACACCGGGGAGCTGTTTTTT. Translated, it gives CASSGGVHTGELFF. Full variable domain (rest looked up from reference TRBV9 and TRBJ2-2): DSGVTQTPKHLITATGQRVTLRCSPRSGDLSVYWYQQSLDQGLQFLIQYYNGEERAKGNILERFSAQQFPDLHSELNLSSLELGDSALYFCASSGGVHTGELFFGEGSRLTVL.